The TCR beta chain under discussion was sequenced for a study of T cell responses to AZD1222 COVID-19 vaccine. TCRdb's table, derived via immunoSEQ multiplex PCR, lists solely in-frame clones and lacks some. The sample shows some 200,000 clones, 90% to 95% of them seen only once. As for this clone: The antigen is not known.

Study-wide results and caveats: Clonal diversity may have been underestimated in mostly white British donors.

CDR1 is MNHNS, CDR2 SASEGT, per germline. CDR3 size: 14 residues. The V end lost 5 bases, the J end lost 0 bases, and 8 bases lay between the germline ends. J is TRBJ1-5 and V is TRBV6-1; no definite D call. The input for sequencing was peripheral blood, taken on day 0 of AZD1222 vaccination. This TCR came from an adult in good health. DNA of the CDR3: TGTGCCAGCAGTCACTATGGTAGCAATCAGCCCCAGCATTTT. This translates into CASSHYGSNQPQHF.